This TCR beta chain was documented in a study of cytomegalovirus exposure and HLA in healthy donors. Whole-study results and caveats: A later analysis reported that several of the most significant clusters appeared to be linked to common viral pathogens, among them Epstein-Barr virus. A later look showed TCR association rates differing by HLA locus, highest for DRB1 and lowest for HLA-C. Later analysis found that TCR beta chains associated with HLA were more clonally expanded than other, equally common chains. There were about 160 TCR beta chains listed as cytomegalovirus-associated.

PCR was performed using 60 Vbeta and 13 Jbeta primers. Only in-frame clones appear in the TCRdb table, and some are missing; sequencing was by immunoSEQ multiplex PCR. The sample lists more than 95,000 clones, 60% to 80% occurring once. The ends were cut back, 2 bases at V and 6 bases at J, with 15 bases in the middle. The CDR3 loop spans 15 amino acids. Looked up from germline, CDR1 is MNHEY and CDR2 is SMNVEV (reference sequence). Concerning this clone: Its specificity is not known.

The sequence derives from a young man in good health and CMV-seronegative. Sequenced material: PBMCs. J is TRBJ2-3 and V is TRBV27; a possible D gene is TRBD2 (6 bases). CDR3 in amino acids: CASSLKVSGRDTQYF. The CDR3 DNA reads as TGTGCCAGCAGTTTAAAGGTTAGCGGACGTGATACGCAGTATTTT.